The 5 T cell receptor beta chains below all came from one sample that was sequenced in a study of blood T cell repertoires in COVID-19. Clones were sequenced by immunoSEQ multiplex PCR, and TCRdb holds only the in-frame ones, with some missing. The top ten hold less than 20% of the sample, which has more than 100,000 clones, 85% to 90% seen once. Sequencing was done on a sample of peripheral blood. The receptors come from a man over 45 with active or convalescent COVID-19.

This chain joins TRBV6-5 and TRBJ1-2, with a weak D call TRBD1 (6 bases). CDR1 MNHEY and CDR2 SVGAGI come from the germline V gene. The CDR3 runs to 14 residues. V lost 6 bases, J lost 4 bases, and 15 bases lay in between. The CDR3 DNA sequence: TGTGCCAGCAGGCGGGCCAGGGGTGGCTATGGCTACACCTTC. Its translation is CASRRARGGYGYTF.

The genes are TRBV5-1 and TRBJ2-3, with TRBD2 matching 11 bases. J lost 6 bases, V lost 4 bases, and 7 bases had no gene match. The germline CDR1 and CDR2 sequences are SGHRS and YFSETQ. There are 15 residues in the CDR3. CDR3 loop: CASSKIAGGRDTQYF. In DNA, the CDR3 is TGCGCCAGCAGCAAGATAGCGGGAGGGCGCGATACGCAGTATTTT.

The chain couples TRBV6-5 to TRBJ1-4; perhaps TRBD1 as D (6 bases). This CDR3 spans 14 amino acids. Trimming left V 2 bases short and J 4 bases short, with 8 bases between. CDR1 is MNHEY and CDR2 is SVGAGI in the germline V gene. The CDR3 DNA reads TGTGCCAGCAGTTACGGACAGTTTAATGAAAAACTGTTTTTT. Its translation: CASSYGQFNEKLFF.

Here the CDR3 reads CASSQDPGTGEKLFF. In DNA form, the CDR3 reads TGCGCCAGCAGCCAAGATCCTGGGACAGGAGAAAAACTGTTTTTT. The V gene is TRBV4-3, the J gene TRBJ1-4, with 8 bases matching TRBD1. V shed 0 bases and J 8 bases; nucleotides not matched to a gene: 5. The CDR3 totals 15 residues. Germline lookup yields CDR1 LGHNA and CDR2 YSLEER.

The chain employs TRBV12-5 and TRBJ1-5; 8 bases fit TRBD1. V gave up 6 bases and J gave up 6 bases; unmatched junction bases: 10. The CDR3 is 15 amino acids. Germline CDR1 reads LGHNT; CDR2 reads FRNRAP. CDR3 nucleotides: TGTGCTAGTGGCCATGGACAGGGTGAGAGTCAGCCCCAGCATTTT. Its protein is CASGHGQGESQPQHF.